Sequencing of this T cell receptor beta chain was carried out in a study of cytomegalovirus exposure and HLA in healthy donors. At the level of the study: The approximately 110 validation repertoires were reported in a later analysis to have been generated on the same platform as the 666 first-cohort repertoires. Whole-study findings and limits: With high specificity and sensitivity, the classifier reportedly diagnosed cytomegalovirus status. The study flagged roughly 160 TCR beta chains as cytomegalovirus-associated.

Measured with immunoSEQ multiplex PCR; TCRdb has only the in-frame clones, and not every one. The repertoire has about 160,000 clones, roughly nine tenths of them found once; the top ten carry approximately 5%. Turning to this clone: The antigen is unknown.

Trimming at V came to 3 bases and at J to 3 bases, leaving 14 bases not matched to a gene. The CDR3 covers 18 residues. Germline V gene sequence: CDR1 ENHRY, CDR2 SYGVKD. It was the roughly 110-subject validation cohort, separate from the approximately 620-subject first cohort, to which the donors belonged. The clonotype comes from a woman in her twenties or thirties in good health and CMV-seronegative. The sample was PBMCs. The V gene is TRBV10-3, the J gene TRBJ2-4, with TRBD1 matching 7 bases. The CDR3, as DNA: TGTGCCATCAGTGATACCGGGACAGCCCGGATAGGCAAAAACATTCAGTACTTC. This codes for CAISDTGTARIGKNIQYF.